This TCR beta chain came from a study of regulatory T cells in long-lasting Graves disease (dated by TCRdb to the early 2020s). Background on the whole study: Patients with newly diagnosed Graves' disease had been on antithyroid drugs for under 3 months. Persistent Graves' disease patients were compared with newly diagnosed Graves' disease patients by peripheral blood TCR sequencing and RNA sequencing. The study was registered as a clinical trial and conducted in China. A total of around 35 samples underwent TCR sequencing: around 13 from persistent and roughly 20 from newly diagnosed Graves' disease patients.

Inclusive of the bounding cysteine and phenylalanine, the CDR3 is 14 residues long. The retained sequence is limited to the CDR3, 42 bases, with the frame set at the first base. Per the germline V gene, MRHNA is the CDR1 and SNTAGT is the CDR2. V loses 8 bases, J loses 0 bases, and the germline ends lie 12 bases apart. The method behind the library was multiplex PCR. Sequencing took place on an Illumina HiSeq 4000. iRepertoire HTBI primers and Arm-PCR amplification of CDR3 regions were used to construct TCR beta libraries. Before sequencing, the PCR products went through gel purification. In the authors' own workflow: Gene usage analysis of CDR3 amino acid clonotypes relied on the roughly 60 TRBV and over 13 TRBJ segments identified across samples. Filtered high-quality paired reads were merged into contigs using COPE and FqMerger. BLAST was used to align contigs to IMGT TRBV, TRBD and TRBJ reference genes, with CDR3 defined following IMGT. Clonotypes above 0.1% frequency were classified as highly expanded clones. Shannon entropy was used to measure repertoire diversity, and the Gini coefficient was used to measure V-J evenness. A clonotype found in more than one individual was treated as public. TCRdb's own reprocessing of the public reads used fastp at Q25 and MiXCR and kept productive beta chains. Every distinct CDR3 protein forms one entry, paired with its most common genes and DNA. TCRdb, not the original authors, processed these V and J calls. Across this sample there are almost 450,000 distinct CDR3 sequences, with about 15% seen only once. Jointly, the top ten make up around 10% of the sample.

Overall study outcomes, separate from this receptor: Persistent disease showed preferential use of TRBV28, TRBJ1-2 and TRBJ2-5, whereas newly diagnosed disease favored TRBV20-1 and TRBJ2-1. The authors noted that the small sample size was a limitation that may lower accuracy. Sequencing and analysis were restricted to the TCR beta chain. Lower TCR Shannon entropy and fewer highly expanded clones were observed in persistent Graves' disease patients than in newly diagnosed patients, which suggested clonal expansion. More public clonotypes were shared among persistent patients (roughly 2,900) than among newly diagnosed patients (roughly 1,000). Peripheral blood alone was examined, since thyroid tissue, which constituted the primary lesion, could not be accessed.

This clonotype occurred once. Its specific antigen is unknown. The sample holds no much larger clone one base away, and base qualities are not on file. One read yields weak evidence. Read against the paper, the sample's time point label means: newly diagnosed GD, antithyroid drugs for less than 3 months. For both TCR sequencing and RNA sequencing, RNA was extracted from PBMCs in TRIzol. Graves' disease was diagnosed according to American Thyroid Association guidelines. The patients came from an endocrinology department in Xi'an, China. Each patient gave 8.5 to 9.5 milliliters of peripheral blood, collected in an EDTA anticoagulant tube. PBMCs were isolated by Ficoll Paque Plus density gradient separation without further T cell sorting. RNA quality was checked with an Agilent 2100 Bioanalyzer and agarose gel, and concentration with a NanoDrop 2000. This sample also belongs to another study, concerning T cells in Graves' hyperthyroidism and ophthalmopathy. The second publication reports: Stable Graves' hyperthyroidism was defined as the absence of progression to ophthalmopathy over 18 months of follow-up. Hyperthyroidism patients were newly diagnosed, had a disease duration of under 2 months, and were aged 18 to 65 years. Any patient with an uncontrolled infection, another autoimmune disease, pregnancy or lactation was excluded. Diagnoses were established on the basis of clinical symptoms, serum thyroxine and TRAb, thyroid ultrasound, and orbital computed tomography. The first round of RT-PCR for the TCR CDR3 was performed with the HTBI primer set and the Qiagen OneStep RT-PCR kit. Blood samples also contained most of the expanded thyroid clonotypes (frequency above 0.001), which suggests that blood repertoires may reflect thyroid immune responses. A model built on a 13 V-J signature distinguished ophthalmopathy from stable hyperthyroidism, reaching about 88% sensitivity and 81% to 83% specificity in cross-validation and 80%/75% in testing. In validation, the model predicted progression to ophthalmopathy a median of about 6.8 months before onset, with about 71% sensitivity and about 72% specificity. TCR V-J signatures able to tell the groups apart were searched for in a discovery cohort of around 95 patients, of whom about 40 had Graves' ophthalmopathy and around 57 had stable Graves' hyperthyroidism. An independent validation cohort of around 19 hyperthyroidism patients and approximately 15 patients who later progressed to ophthalmopathy tested prospective prediction of ophthalmopathy. For training and testing, the 80 to 100 patients in the discovery cohort were randomly divided in a 7:3 ratio. In addition, the study compared T-cell repertoires in thyroid tissue and in blood from five or six Graves' hyperthyroidism patients. Once sampling was done, hyperthyroidism patients were given methimazole at a starting dose of 30 mg daily, whereas ophthalmopathy patients were given high-dose intravenous methylprednisolone. Libraries were constructed in a second round of multiplex PCR, after which size selection and purification were carried out. Paired-end sequencing of the libraries was performed with 100 bp reads on an Illumina HiSeq2000. Raw data were processed with SOAPnuke, discarding reads with adapters, uncalled bases, mean Phred below 15, or no exact constant-primer or identifier match. High-quality paired reads were merged using COPE v1.2.5, and each unique nucleotide sequence was defined as a clonotype. MiTCR v1.1 was used to align the clonotypes against IMGT TRBV, TRBD and TRBJ reference segments. The analysis included only V-J combinations with a frequency above 0.0001, which together covered 99% to 99.2% of the repertoires. A TCS score was defined as the ratio of F50 (clonal expansion) to E x V (chaos), with BLOSUM62-based TCRdist applied between CDR3 peptides within each V-J. Welch's t-statistics and random forest reduced just over 500 V-J features to roughly 13, which were used in a naive Bayes classifier (R e1071). No statistical method was used to fix the sample size in advance, and group allocation was not hidden from the investigators. The paper reports TCR Vbeta CDR3 sequencing of some 140 peripheral blood samples: fewer than 50 ophthalmopathy, 75 to 80 hyperthyroidism and about 17 progressor patients.

The rearrangement combines TRBV6-4 with TRBJ2-3; the D segment could be TRBD2, given 7 matching bases. This receptor was obtained from a woman in her twenties or thirties with Graves disease. Donor details come from another sample of the same person, matched by shared clones. The sequencing here drew on peripheral blood mononuclear cells (PBMCs), taken at new diagnosis, from a patient treated with antithyroid drugs. The nucleotide sequence reads as follows: TGTGCCAGCGCAGCGGGACATAGCACAGATACGCAGTATTTT. Translated, this gives CASAAGHSTDTQYF.